This T cell receptor (beta chain) was observed in a study of post-analysis software for immune sequencing data. Study-wide results and caveats: Patients used about five TRBV segments, including TRBV5-6, TRBV5-1 and TRBV20-1, more often than controls.

Every TCR beta cDNA library bore unique molecular identifiers. TCRdb fed the PCR reads into MiXCR, producing one record per CDR3 protein. Found here are some 690,000 distinct CDR3 sequences, around 27% of them singletons; the top ten hold approximately 0.6%. This clonotype was detected a few times. Its antigen is not known. Germline CDR1 reads SGHAT; CDR2 reads FQNNGV. This CDR3 contains 16 residues. Trimming at V came to 4 bases and at J to 5 bases, leaving 12 bases not matched to a gene. The rearrangement joins TRBV11-2 to TRBJ2-5; the match to TRBD2 covers 8 bases. This TCR was recovered from a girl aged 5-17 years with multiple sclerosis. The sequenced material came from blood. The CDR3 reads CASSSGGITRGETQYF. As DNA, the CDR3 is TGTGCCAGCAGCTCGGGGGGGATCACACGAGGGGAGACCCAGTACTTC.